These T cell receptor beta chains were read from a single sample in a study of blood T cell repertoires in COVID-19. Sequencing used immunoSEQ multiplex PCR; TCRdb keeps in-frame clones, though not all of them. The sample has approximately 66,000 clones, 86% seen once. The sequenced sample was peripheral blood. All receptors derive from a man aged 50 to 59 with active COVID-19. The CDR3 runs from the conserved cysteine through the conserved F or W. D genes are given only for firm matches. Expanded clones are given a class, and other clones once, few, many or no size at all.

CDR3: CASSGGREKLFF; DNA: TGTGCCAGCAGCGGAGGAAGGGAAAAACTGTTTTTT; J: TRBJ1-4; D: -; size: -; V: TRBV7-2
CDR3: CAIRAGTNIGYGYTF; DNA: TGTGCCATCAGAGCCGGGACAAACATCGGGTATGGCTACACCTTC; J: TRBJ1-2; D: -; size: -; V: TRBV10-3
CDR3: CASSLRQESYGYTF; DNA: TGTGCCAGCAGCTTACGACAGGAAAGCTATGGCTACACCTTC; J: TRBJ1-2; D: -; size: -; V: TRBV7-3
CDR3: CASSRDSSNSPLHF; DNA: TGTGCCAGCTCCCGGGACAGTTCTAATTCACCCCTCCACTTT; J: TRBJ1-6; D: TRBD1; size: once; V: TRBV18
CDR3: CASSGRGISYNEQFF; DNA: TGCGCCAGCAGCGGAAGGGGGATATCCTACAATGAGCAGTTCTTC; J: TRBJ2-1; D: -; size: once; V: TRBV5-1
CDR3: CASSVGFSGTGTDTQYF; DNA: TGTGCCAGCAGTGTTGGGTTTAGCGGGACGGGGACAGATACGCAGTATTTT; J: TRBJ2-3; D: TRBD2; size: once; V: TRBV6-1
CDR3: CASSPGVRGYTEAFF; DNA: TGTGCCAGCAGTCCCGGGGTCAGGGGTTACACTGAAGCTTTCTTT; J: TRBJ1-1; D: -; size: -; V: TRBV6-5
CDR3: CASSDPRGQGDYGYTF; DNA: TGTGCCAGCAGTGACCCCCGAGGACAGGGAGACTATGGCTACACCTTC; J: TRBJ1-2; D: TRBD1; size: -; V: TRBV25-1
CDR3: CASSTTGGNTEAFF; DNA: TGTGCCAGCTCAACCACAGGGGGGAACACTGAAGCTTTCTTT; J: TRBJ1-1; D: TRBD1; size: -; V: TRBV18
CDR3: CASSLGRNRVGLRDSPLHF; DNA: TGTGCCAGCAGCTTAGGCAGGAACAGGGTTGGTCTCCGGGATTCACCCCTCCACTTT; J: TRBJ1-6; D: -; size: -; V: TRBV11-3